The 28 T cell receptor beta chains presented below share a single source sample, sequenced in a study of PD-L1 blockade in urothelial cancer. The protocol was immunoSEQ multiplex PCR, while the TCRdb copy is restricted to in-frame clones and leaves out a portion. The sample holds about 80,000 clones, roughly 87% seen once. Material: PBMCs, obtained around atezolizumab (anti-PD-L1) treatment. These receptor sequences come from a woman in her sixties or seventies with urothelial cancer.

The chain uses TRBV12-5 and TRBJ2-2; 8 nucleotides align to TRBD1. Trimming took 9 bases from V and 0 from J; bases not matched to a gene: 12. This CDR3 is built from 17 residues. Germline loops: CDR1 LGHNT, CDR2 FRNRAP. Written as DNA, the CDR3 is TGTGCTAGACAGAAAAACAGGGGGTCCCCGAACACCGGGGAGCTGTTTTTT. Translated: CARQKNRGSPNTGELFF.

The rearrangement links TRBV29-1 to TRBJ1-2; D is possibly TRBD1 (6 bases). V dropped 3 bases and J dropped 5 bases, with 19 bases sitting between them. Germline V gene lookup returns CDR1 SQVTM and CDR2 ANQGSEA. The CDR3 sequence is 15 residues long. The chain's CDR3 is CSVDHMVGGAYGYTF. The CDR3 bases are TGCAGCGTTGATCACATGGTTGGGGGGGCATATGGCTACACCTTC.

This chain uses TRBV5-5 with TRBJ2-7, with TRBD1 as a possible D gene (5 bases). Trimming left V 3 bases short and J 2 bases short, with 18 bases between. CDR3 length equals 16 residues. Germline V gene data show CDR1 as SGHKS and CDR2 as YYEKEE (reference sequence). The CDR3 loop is CASSSLTGERTYEQYF. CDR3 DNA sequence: TGTGCCAGCAGCTCACTCACAGGCGAAAGGACCTACGAGCAGTACTTC. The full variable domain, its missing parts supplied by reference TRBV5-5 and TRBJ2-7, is DAGVTQSPTHLIKTRGQQVTLRCSPISGHKSVSWYQQVLGQGPQFIFQYYEKEERGRGNFPDRFSARQFPNYSSELNVNALLLGDSALYLCASSSLTGERTYEQYFGPGTRLTVT.

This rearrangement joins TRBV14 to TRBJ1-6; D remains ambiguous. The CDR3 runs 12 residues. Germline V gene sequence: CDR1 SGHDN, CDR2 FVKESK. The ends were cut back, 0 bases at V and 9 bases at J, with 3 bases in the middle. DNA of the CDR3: TGTGCCAGCAGCCAAGACAGTTCACCCCTCCACTTT. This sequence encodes CASSQDSSPLHF.

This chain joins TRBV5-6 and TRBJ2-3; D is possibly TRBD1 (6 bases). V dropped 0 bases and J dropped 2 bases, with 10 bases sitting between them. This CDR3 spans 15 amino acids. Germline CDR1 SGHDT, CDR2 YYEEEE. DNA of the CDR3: TGTGCCAGCAGCTTGGGACAGGCTGCCACAGATACGCAGTATTTT. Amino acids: CASSLGQAATDTQYF.

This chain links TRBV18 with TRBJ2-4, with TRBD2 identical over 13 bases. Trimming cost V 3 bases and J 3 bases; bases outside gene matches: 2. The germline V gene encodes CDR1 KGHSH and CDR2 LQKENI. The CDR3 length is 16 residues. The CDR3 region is CASSPGLAGLKNIQYF. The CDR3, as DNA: TGTGCCAGCTCACCGGGACTAGCGGGACTCAAAAACATTCAGTACTTC. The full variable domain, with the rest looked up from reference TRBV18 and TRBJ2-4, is NAGVMQNPRHLVRRRGQEARLRCSPMKGHSHVYWYRQLPEEGLKFMVYLQKENIIDESGMPKERFSAEFPKEGPSILRIQQVVRGDSAAYFCASSPGLAGLKNIQYFGAGTRLSVL.

The CDR3 DNA follows: TGTGCCAGCAGGACAGGGGGCTTCGGTGAAGCTTTCTTT. This translates into CASRTGGFGEAFF. The J gene is TRBJ1-1, the V gene TRBV6-1; TRBD1 aligns across 10 bases. This CDR3 comprises 13 residues. V trimming: 6 bases; J trimming: 7 bases; junction bases outside the gene matches: 5. Germline V gives CDR1 MNHNS, CDR2 SASEGT.

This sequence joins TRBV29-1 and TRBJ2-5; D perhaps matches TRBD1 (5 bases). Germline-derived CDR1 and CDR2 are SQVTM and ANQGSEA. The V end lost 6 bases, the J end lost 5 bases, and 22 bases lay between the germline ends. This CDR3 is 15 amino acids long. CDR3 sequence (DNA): TGCAGCGTGGCCGCCGTTACAGGAGTGGTCGAGACCCAGTACTTC. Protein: CSVAAVTGVVETQYF.

The DNA for the CDR3 is TGTGCCAGCAGTTTATCCCCCCTTAGCAATCAGCCCCAGCATTTT. Its translation is CASSLSPLSNQPQHF. The V call is TRBV27, the J call TRBJ1-5; D not certain. Germline CDR1 reads MNHEY; CDR2 reads SMNVEV (reference sequence). Trimming cost V 0 bases and J 0 bases, with 6 bases left between them. This CDR3 is built from 15 residues.

The CDR3, as DNA: TGTGCCAGCAGTTTCGGGACAGCCCAAGAGACCCAGTACTTC. This codes for CASSFGTAQETQYF. The chain combines TRBV6-5 with TRBJ2-5; TRBD1 matches 7 bases. This CDR3 spans 14 amino acids. Germline V gene sequence: CDR1 MNHEY, CDR2 SVGAGI. Trimming took 4 bases from V and 1 from J; bases not matched to a gene: 3.

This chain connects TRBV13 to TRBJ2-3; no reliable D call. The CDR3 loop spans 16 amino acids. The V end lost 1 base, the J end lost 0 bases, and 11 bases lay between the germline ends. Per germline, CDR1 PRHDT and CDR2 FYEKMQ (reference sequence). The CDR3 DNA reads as TGTGCCAGCAGCTTAGTGGCCTCACCTAGCACAGATACGCAGTATTTT. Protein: CASSLVASPSTDTQYF.

The CDR3 loop reads CASSLMVNQETQYF. The CDR3 DNA is TGTGCCAGCAGCTTAATGGTTAATCAGGAGACCCAGTACTTC. J is TRBJ2-5 and V is TRBV5-6; D gene unclear. The CDR3 contains 14 residues. V was cut by 2 bases and J by 5 bases, with 13 bases left in between. Germline-derived CDR1 and CDR2 are SGHDT and YYEEEE.

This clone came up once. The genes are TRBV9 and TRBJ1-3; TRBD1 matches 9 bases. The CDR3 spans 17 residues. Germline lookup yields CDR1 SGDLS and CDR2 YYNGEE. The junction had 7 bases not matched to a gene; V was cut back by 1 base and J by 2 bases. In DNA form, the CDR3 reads TGTGCCAGCAGCGTATTGGCTCGGACAGGGGCTGGAAACACCATATATTTT. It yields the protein CASSVLARTGAGNTIYF.

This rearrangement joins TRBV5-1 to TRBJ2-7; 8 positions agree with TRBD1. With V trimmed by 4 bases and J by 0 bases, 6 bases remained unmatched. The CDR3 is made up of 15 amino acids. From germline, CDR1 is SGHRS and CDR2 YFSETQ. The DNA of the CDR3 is TGCGCCAGCAGCGCCGGGACAGGATACTCCTACGAGCAGTACTTC. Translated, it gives CASSAGTGYSYEQYF. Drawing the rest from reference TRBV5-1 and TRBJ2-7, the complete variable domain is KAGVTQTPRYLIKTRGQQVTLSCSPISGHRSVSWYQQTPGQGLQFLFEYFSETQRNKGNFPGRFSGRQFSNSRSEMNVSTLELGDSALYLCASSAGTGYSYEQYFGPGTRLTVT.

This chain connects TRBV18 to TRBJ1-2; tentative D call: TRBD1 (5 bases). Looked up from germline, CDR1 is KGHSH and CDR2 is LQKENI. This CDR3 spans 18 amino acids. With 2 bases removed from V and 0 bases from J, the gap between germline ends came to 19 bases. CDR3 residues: CASSPSVTGQGSNYGYTF. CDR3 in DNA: TGTGCCAGCTCACCATCCGTCACAGGCCAAGGCTCTAACTATGGCTACACCTTC. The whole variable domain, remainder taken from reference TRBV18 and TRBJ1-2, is NAGVMQNPRHLVRRRGQEARLRCSPMKGHSHVYWYRQLPEEGLKFMVYLQKENIIDESGMPKERFSAEFPKEGPSILRIQQVVRGDSAAYFCASSPSVTGQGSNYGYTFGSGTRLTVV.

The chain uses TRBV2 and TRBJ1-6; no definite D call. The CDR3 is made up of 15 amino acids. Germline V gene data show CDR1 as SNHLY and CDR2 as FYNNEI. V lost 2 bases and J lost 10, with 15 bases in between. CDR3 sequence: CASSEMRALGSPLHF. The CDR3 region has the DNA TGTGCCAGCAGTGAAATGAGGGCCCTGGGATCACCCCTCCACTTT.

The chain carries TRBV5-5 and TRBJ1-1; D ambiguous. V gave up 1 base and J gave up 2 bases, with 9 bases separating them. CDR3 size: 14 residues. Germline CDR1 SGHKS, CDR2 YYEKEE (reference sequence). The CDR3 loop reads CASSLSHRNTEAFF. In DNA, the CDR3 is TGTGCCAGCAGCTTGTCACATCGAAACACTGAAGCTTTCTTT. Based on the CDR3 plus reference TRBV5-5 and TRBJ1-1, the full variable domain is DAGVTQSPTHLIKTRGQQVTLRCSPISGHKSVSWYQQVLGQGPQFIFQYYEKEERGRGNFPDRFSARQFPNYSSELNVNALLLGDSALYLCASSLSHRNTEAFFGQGTRLTVV.

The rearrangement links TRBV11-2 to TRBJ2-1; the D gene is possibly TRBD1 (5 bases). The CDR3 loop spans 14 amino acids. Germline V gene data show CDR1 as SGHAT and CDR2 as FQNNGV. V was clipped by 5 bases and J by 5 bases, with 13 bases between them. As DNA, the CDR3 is TGTGCCAGCAGCCGTGGGGCTCGCCACAATGAGCAGTTCTTC. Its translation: CASSRGARHNEQFF.

CDR3 protein: CASSLVQGGLGAFF. CDR3 sequence (DNA): TGCGCCAGCAGCTTGGTCCAGGGTGGGTTGGGGGCTTTCTTT. The V call is TRBV5-1, the J call TRBJ1-1; the D gene is possibly TRBD1 (5 bases). The CDR3 length is 14 residues. Trimming took 0 bases from V and 11 from J, leaving 17 bases between them. Germline CDR1 SGHRS, CDR2 YFSETQ.

CDR3 nucleotides: TGTGCCAGCAGTCCCGACAGGGGGCACGAGCAGTACTTC. The encoded protein is CASSPDRGHEQYF. The V gene is TRBV6-1, the J gene TRBJ2-7, with 10 bases matching TRBD1. This CDR3 contains 13 residues. The ends lost 5 bases at V and 5 bases at J; junction bases unmatched: 3. Germline V gene data show CDR1 as MNHNS and CDR2 as SASEGT.

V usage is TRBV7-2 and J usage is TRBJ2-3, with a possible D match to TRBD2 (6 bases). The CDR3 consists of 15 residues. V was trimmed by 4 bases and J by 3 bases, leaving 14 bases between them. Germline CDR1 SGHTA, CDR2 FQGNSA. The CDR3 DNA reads TGTGCCAGCAGCTCACGGAGGGCGGGGACAGATACGCAGTATTTT. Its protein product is CASSSRRAGTDTQYF.

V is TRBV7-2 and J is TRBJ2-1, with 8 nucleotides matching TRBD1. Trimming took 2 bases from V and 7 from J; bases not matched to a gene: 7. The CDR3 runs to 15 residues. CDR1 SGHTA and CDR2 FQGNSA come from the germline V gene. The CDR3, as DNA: TGTGCCAGCAGCTTATGGGTAGGACAGGGTAATGAGCAGTTCTTC. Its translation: CASSLWVGQGNEQFF.

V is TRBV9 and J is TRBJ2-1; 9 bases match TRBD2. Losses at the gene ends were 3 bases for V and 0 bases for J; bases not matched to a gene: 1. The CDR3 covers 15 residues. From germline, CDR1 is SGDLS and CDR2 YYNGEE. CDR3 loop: CASSGSGGSYNEQFF. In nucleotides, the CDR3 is TGTGCCAGCAGCGGTAGCGGGGGCTCCTACAATGAGCAGTTCTTC. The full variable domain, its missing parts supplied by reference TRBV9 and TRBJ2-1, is DSGVTQTPKHLITATGQRVTLRCSPRSGDLSVYWYQQSLDQGLQFLIQYYNGEERAKGNILERFSAQQFPDLHSELNLSSLELGDSALYFCASSGSGGSYNEQFFGPGTRLTVL.

The DNA of the CDR3 is TGTGCCAGAAGCTTGGGACTAGAGGGTGAGACCCAGTACTTC. This codes for CARSLGLEGETQYF. The rearrangement links TRBV5-3 to TRBJ2-5; a possible D gene is TRBD2 (6 bases). TRBV5-3 is marked as an open reading frame, function uncertain. The CDR3 is 14 residues long. V was pared by 0 bases and J by 5 bases, with 11 bases between.

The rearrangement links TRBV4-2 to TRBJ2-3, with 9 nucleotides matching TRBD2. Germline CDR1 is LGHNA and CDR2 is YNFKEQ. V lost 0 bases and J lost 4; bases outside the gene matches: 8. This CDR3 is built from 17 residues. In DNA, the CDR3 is TGTGCCAGCAGCCAAGATACCTCTAGCGGGGTTGCAGATACGCAGTATTTT. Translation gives CASSQDTSSGVADTQYF.

In DNA, the CDR3 is TGTGCCATCAGTGACGGGGGCGGAACAGGGGGCCCGGAGACCCAGTACTTC. Its protein is CAISDGGGTGGPETQYF. The V call is TRBV10-3, the J call TRBJ2-5; 9 nucleotides align to TRBD1. Germline V lookup: CDR1 ENHRY, CDR2 SYGVKD. This CDR3 contains 17 residues. The trim removed 3 bases at V and 5 bases at J, leaving 13 bases unmatched.

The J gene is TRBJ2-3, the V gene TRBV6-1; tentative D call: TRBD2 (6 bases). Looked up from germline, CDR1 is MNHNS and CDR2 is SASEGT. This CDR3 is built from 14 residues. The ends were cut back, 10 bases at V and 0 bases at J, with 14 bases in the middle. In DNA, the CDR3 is TGTGCCACCTCGGGGGTTCTAAGCACAGATACGCAGTATTTT. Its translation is CATSGVLSTDTQYF.

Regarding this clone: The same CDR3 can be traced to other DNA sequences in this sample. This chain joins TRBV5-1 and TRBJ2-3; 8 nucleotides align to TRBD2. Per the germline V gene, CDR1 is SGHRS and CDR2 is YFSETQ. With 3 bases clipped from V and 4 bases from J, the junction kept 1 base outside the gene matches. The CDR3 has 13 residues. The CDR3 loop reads CASSSGGPDTQYF. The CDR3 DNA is TGCGCCAGCAGCTCGGGGGGGCCAGATACGCAGTATTTT.